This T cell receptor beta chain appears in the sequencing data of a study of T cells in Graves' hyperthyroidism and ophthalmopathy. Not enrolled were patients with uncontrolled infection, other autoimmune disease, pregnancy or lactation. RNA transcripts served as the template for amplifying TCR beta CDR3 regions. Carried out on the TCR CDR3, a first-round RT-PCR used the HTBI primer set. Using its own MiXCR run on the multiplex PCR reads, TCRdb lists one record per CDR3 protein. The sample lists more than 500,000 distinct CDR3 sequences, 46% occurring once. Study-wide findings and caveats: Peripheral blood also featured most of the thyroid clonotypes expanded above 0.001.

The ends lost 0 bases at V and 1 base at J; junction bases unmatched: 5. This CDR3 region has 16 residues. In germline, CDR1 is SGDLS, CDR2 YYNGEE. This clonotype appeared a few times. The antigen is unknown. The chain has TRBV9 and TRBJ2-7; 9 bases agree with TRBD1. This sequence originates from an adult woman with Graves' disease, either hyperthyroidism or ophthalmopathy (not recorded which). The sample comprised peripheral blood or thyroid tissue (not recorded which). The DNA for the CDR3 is TGTGCCAGCAGCGTAGGTTCGGGACAGGGTTCCTACGAGCAGTACTTC. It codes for CASSVGSGQGSYEQYF. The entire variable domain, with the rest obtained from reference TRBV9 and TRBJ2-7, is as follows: DSGVTQTPKHLITATGQRVTLRCSPRSGDLSVYWYQQSLDQGLQFLIQYYNGEERAKGNILERFSAQQFPDLHSELNLSSLELGDSALYFCASSVGSGQGSYEQYFGPGTRLTVT.